This TCR beta chain was found in a study of blood T cell repertoires in COVID-19. Germline V CDR1 and CDR2: KGHDR, SFDVKD. CDR3 size: 14 residues. With V trimmed by 7 bases and J by 5 bases, 8 bases remained unmatched. Source study methods: By means of reference gene primer amplification, nucleated cell counts were estimated. TCRdb's table, derived via immunoSEQ multiplex PCR, lists solely in-frame clones and lacks some. V and J calls plus clone size are reproduced from that table; the DNA served to infer D and trimming. The sample has about 100,000 clones, 80% seen once. The sample comprised peripheral blood. This receptor was identified in a woman between 70 and 85 years old with acute or convalescent COVID-19. The V call is TRBV24-1, the J call TRBJ2-5; 8 bases match TRBD1. CDR3 region: CATREQGVGETQYF. CDR3 DNA: TGTGCCACCAGGGAACAGGGGGTTGGGGAGACCCAGTACTTC.